This is a list of T cell receptor beta chains from one sample in a study of identical twins. One entry per CDR3 protein results from TCRdb running MiXCR on the 5' RACE reads. The sample has approximately 210,000 distinct CDR3 sequences, more than 15% seen once. This same sample was also part of a study on T cells expressing NK-cell markers.

The sequencing sample was made of CD8+ T cells sorted from blood. The receptors here all came from a woman aged 18-30 years in good health. CDR3s leave out the opening cysteine and the closing phenylalanine or tryptophan.

TRBJ2-3 | TRBV29-1 | SVDEAGGLTDTQY
TRBJ2-1 | TRBV5-5 | ASSLGYGIASYNEQF
TRBJ2-3 | TRBV3-1 | ASSQDLLGDDTQY
TRBJ2-1 | TRBV6-2/TRBV6-3 | ASTRGGYNEQF
TRBJ2-3 | TRBV3-1 | ASSWSRRGDTQY
TRBJ2-7 | TRBV3-1 | ASSQSRTVSYEQY
TRBJ2-7 | TRBV20-1 | SASFYRYEQY
TRBJ2-1 | TRBV4-3 | ASSQVGRANNEQF
TRBJ2-7 | TRBV11-2 | ASSLSDFSYEQY
TRBJ2-1 | TRBV13 | ASSLGGVVDNEQF
TRBJ2-3 | TRBV29-1 | SVRSTDTQY
TRBJ2-4 | TRBV7-9 | ASSSTHREANIQY
TRBJ1-1 | TRBV5-5 | ASSGKTRNTEAF
TRBJ2-7 | TRBV2 | ASTGQHYEQY
TRBJ2-7 | TRBV29-1 | SVESIRSKNDYEQY
TRBJ2-1 | TRBV4-3 | ASSQGGGSHNEQF
TRBJ2-3 | TRBV11-2 | ASSFSSASTDTQY
TRBJ2-7 | TRBV6-5 | ASSYSLVAGGAEQY
TRBJ2-7 | TRBV6-2/TRBV6-3 | ASTQTGYISYEQY
TRBJ2-2 | TRBV21-1 | ASSNIGRTLPCNTGELF
TRBJ1-1 | TRBV6-2/TRBV6-3 | ASSYVRFYGNTEAF
TRBJ2-1 | TRBV9 | ASSDRASGNEQF
TRBJ2-3 | TRBV5-1 | ASSLVSRRKQY
TRBJ2-7 | TRBV20-1 | SATDRVPYEQY
TRBJ1-1 | TRBV12-3/TRBV12-4 | ASSLVRGIAEAF
TRBJ2-3 | TRBV3-1 | ASSQERTSTDTQY
TRBJ1-1 | TRBV6-1 | ASRELLLMNTEAF
TRBJ1-1 | TRBV29-1 | SVDTTGLQTGTEAF
TRBJ1-1 | TRBV4-3 | ASSQFGLGNTEAF
TRBJ1-2 | TRBV24-1 | ATSDPKEGEWGYT
TRBJ2-5 | TRBV3-1 | ACSQGLTNQETQY
TRBJ2-7 | TRBV2 | ASSLGAQYEQY
TRBJ2-4 | TRBV21-1 | ASSKDSQGEGSDIQY
TRBJ2-2 | TRBV12-3/TRBV12-4 | ANQRGSGELF
TRBJ2-4 | TRBV27 | ASSPLYGGVNIQY
TRBJ2-7 | TRBV3-1 | ASSHNRERTYEQY
TRBJ2-3 | TRBV11-2 | ASSLRVVGDTQY
TRBJ1-1 | TRBV29-1 | SVNSWPEAF
TRBJ2-3 | TRBV27 | ASIGDTQY
TRBJ2-7 | TRBV3-1 | ASSAGLGNSYEQY
TRBJ2-5 | TRBV12-3/TRBV12-4 | ASSLGGGERETQY
TRBJ2-3 | TRBV6-1 | ASSSGQGASDTQY
TRBJ2-1 | TRBV20-1 | SASSGHNEQF
TRBJ1-1 | TRBV12-5 | ASGFAPTGNTEAF